This is a list of T cell receptor beta chains from one sample in a study of shared clonotypes between healthy human individuals. Here immunoSEQ multiplex PCR was the method, and the copy in TCRdb shows in-frame clones only, minus some. The repertoire includes roughly 590,000 clones, nearly 97% of them detected once, and 0.085% to 0.11% sits in the top ten. The sequenced material came from naive CD8+ T cells sorted from blood. These receptors all come from a woman younger than 45 in good health. The CDR3 runs from the conserved cysteine through the conserved F or W.

j_gene,v_gene,CDR3aa
TRBJ1-4,TRBV4-1,CASSRREGFGSEKLFF
TRBJ1-2,TRBV5-8,CASSLTDGSYGYTF
TRBJ2-7,TRBV7-8,CASSLHPSVYEQYF
TRBJ2-3,TRBV19,CASSINGMPVDTQYF
TRBJ2-3,TRBV14,CASSLESTDTQYF
TRBJ1-5,TRBV7-8,CASSLDRGQPQHF
TRBJ2-2,TRBV27,CASSFRDTGELFF
TRBJ2-7,TRBV28,CASSDPGRTGEQYF
TRBJ1-1,TRBV6-5,CASSKEANTEAFF
TRBJ2-7,TRBV19,CASSTRMTGDPYEQYF
TRBJ1-2,TRBV2,CASSEGRVEYGYTF
TRBJ1-6,TRBV10-3,CAISAWNSPLHF
TRBJ2-3,TRBV27,CASSGLAGGEDTQYF
TRBJ2-3,TRBV5-6,CASSLGLGEDTQYF
TRBJ2-7,TRBV6-6,CASSTTSGYEQYF
TRBJ1-5,TRBV27,CASRSGTGQPQHF
TRBJ2-1,TRBV6-1,CASSEVLGTSGPLGNEQFF
TRBJ1-5,TRBV28,CASSPGPSNNQPQHF
TRBJ2-5,TRBV10-1,CASSESQVGYQETQYF
TRBJ2-1,TRBV27,CASSYSSGDTYNEQFF
TRBJ1-2,TRBV27,CASSLLGGKDGYTF
TRBJ2-7,TRBV11-2,CASSLVGVDYEQYF
TRBJ2-7,TRBV6-6,CASSYTGGANEQYF
TRBJ2-2,TRBV9,CASSVSASHTGELFF
TRBJ2-1,TRBV4-1,CASKLGIAGVREQFF
TRBJ2-1,TRBV4-1,CASRLAGGYEQFF
TRBJ1-2,TRBV6-1,CASSVAPAEGLTNYGYTF
TRBJ1-2,TRBV9,CASSVGQAYELNYGYTF
TRBJ2-2,TRBV7-8,CASSVIPGGGLLFGAGELFF
TRBJ2-7,TRBV19,CASSPGAPYEQYF
TRBJ2-1,TRBV20-1,CSARASAEQFF
TRBJ2-7,TRBV7-2,CASSLGDRLHTYEQYF
TRBJ2-7,TRBV28,CASRPGHNPSYEQYF
TRBJ2-3,TRBV28,CASSWTSGGTSTDTQYF
TRBJ2-7,TRBV9,CASSALAGGPEQYF
TRBJ2-1,TRBV10-2,CASSAFGTEQFF
TRBJ2-5,TRBV13,CASTTRGDETQYF
TRBJ2-7,TRBV29-1,CSVGDGTGGEQYF
TRBJ2-7,TRBV11-2,CASSAGTGTYEEQYF
TRBJ2-7,TRBV7-6,CASSPTWESGLAGVPYEQYF
-,TRBV5-1,CASSLEGFTPYEQYF
TRBJ1-4,TRBV2,CASRDRGDEKLFF
TRBJ2-5,TRBV6-5,CARPNRGSRETQYF
TRBJ2-1,TRBV27,CASSAGTSYNEQFF
TRBJ2-2,TRBV27,CASSPYNTGELFF
TRBJ1-1,TRBV6-5,CASTQRGGVTEAFF